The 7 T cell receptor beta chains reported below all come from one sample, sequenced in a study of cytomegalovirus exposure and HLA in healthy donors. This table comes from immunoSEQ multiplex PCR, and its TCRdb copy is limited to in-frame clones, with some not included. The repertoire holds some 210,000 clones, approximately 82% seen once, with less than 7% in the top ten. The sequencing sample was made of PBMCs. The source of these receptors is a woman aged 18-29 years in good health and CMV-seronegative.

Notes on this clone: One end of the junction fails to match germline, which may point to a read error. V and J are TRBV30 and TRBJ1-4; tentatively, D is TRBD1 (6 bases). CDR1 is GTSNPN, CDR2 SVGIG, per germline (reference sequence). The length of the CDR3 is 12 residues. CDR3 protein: CAWSGSGGELFF. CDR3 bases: TGTGCCTGGAGTGGTTCCGGGGGCGAACTCTTTTTT. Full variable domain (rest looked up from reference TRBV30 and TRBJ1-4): SQTIHQWPATLVQPVGSPLSLECTVEGTSNPNLYWYRQAAGRGLQLLFYSVGIGQISSEVPQNLSASRPQDRQFILSSKKLLLSDSGFYLCAWSGSGGELFFGSGTQLSVL.

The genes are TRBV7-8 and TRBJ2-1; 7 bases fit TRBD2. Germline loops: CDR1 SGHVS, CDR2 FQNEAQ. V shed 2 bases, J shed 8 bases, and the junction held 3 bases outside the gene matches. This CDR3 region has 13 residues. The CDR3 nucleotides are TGTGCCAGCAGCTTACGCGGGAGCGATGAGCAGTTCTTC. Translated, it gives CASSLRGSDEQFF.

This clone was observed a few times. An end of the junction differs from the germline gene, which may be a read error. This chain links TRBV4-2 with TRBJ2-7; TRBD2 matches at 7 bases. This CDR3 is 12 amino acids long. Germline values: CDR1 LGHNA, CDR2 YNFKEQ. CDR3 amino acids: CASSQDGAGANF. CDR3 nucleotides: TGTGCCAGCAGCCAAGATGGGGCGGGAGCCAACTTC.

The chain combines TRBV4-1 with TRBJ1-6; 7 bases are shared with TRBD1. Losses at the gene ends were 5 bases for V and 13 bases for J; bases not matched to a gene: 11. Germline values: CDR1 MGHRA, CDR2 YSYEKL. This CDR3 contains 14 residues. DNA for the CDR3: TGCGCCAGCAGCTTGCGGGACAGCGAAATCCCCCTCCACTTT. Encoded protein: CASSLRDSEIPLHF.

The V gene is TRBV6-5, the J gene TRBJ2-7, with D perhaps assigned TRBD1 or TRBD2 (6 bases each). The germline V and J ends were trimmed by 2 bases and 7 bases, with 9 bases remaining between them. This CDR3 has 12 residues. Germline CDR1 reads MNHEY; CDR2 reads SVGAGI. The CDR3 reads CASSYGGREQYF. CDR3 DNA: TGTGCCAGCAGTTACGGGGGGCGGGAGCAGTACTTC.

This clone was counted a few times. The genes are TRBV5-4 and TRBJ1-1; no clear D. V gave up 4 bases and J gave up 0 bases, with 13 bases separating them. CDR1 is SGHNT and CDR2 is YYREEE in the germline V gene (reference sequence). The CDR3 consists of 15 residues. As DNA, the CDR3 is TGTGCCAGCAGCCCTGGACGGATCATGAACACTGAAGCTTTCTTT. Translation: CASSPGRIMNTEAFF.

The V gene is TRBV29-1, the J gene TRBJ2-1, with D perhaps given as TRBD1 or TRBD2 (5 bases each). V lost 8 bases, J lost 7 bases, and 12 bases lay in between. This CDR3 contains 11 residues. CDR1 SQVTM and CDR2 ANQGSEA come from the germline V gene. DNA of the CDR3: TGCAGCTTTAGGTGGGGGAATGAGCAGTTCTTC. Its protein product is CSFRWGNEQFF.